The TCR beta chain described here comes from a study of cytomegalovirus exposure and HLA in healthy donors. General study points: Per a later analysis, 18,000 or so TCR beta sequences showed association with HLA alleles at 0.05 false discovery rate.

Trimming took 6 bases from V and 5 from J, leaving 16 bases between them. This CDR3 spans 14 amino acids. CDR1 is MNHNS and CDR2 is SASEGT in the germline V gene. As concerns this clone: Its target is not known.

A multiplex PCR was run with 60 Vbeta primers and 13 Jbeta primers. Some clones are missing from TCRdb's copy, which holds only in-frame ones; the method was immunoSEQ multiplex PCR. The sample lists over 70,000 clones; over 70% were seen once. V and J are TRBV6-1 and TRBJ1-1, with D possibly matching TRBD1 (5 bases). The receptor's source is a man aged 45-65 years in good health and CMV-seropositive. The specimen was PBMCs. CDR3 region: CASSPSGGWTEAFF. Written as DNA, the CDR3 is TGTGCCAGCAGCCCCTCCGGGGGGTGGACTGAAGCTTTCTTT.